This TCR beta chain was retrieved from a study of CD8 T cells in Susac syndrome. cDNA came from about 0.51 to 1 ug RNA primed by random hexamers. An immunoSEQ multiplex PCR amplified TCR beta CDR3 over 54 Vbeta and 13 Jbeta. TCRdb used MiXCR to reprocess the immunoSEQ multiplex PCR reads, holding one entry per CDR3 protein. This sample has 330,000 or so distinct CDR3 sequences, with 85% found just once. In blood CD8+ and CD4+ T cells, TCR beta underwent sequencing. The multiple sclerosis control group was made up of treatment-naive patients with stable or active relapsing-remitting disease. Negative isolation was used for CD8+ and CD4+ T cells, and FACS enrichment was applied to TEMRA cells. This CDR3 has 13 amino acids. Trimming left V 1 base short and J 2 bases short, with 9 bases between. Germline CDR1 and CDR2: GTSNPN and SVGIG (reference sequence).

Sequenced input: CD8+ T cells from PBMCs. This clonotype was sampled from a human donor with multiple sclerosis. The rearrangement links TRBV30 to TRBJ2-7; no clear D. CDR3 in DNA: TGTGCCTGGAGTGGTTCTCAAACCTACGAGCAGTACTTC. Protein sequence: CAWSGSQTYEQYF. Drawing the rest from reference TRBV30 and TRBJ2-7, the complete variable domain is SQTIHQWPATLVQPVGSPLSLECTVEGTSNPNLYWYRQAAGRGLQLLFYSVGIGQISSEVPQNLSASRPQDRQFILSSKKLLLSDSGFYLCAWSGSQTYEQYFGPGTRLTVT.